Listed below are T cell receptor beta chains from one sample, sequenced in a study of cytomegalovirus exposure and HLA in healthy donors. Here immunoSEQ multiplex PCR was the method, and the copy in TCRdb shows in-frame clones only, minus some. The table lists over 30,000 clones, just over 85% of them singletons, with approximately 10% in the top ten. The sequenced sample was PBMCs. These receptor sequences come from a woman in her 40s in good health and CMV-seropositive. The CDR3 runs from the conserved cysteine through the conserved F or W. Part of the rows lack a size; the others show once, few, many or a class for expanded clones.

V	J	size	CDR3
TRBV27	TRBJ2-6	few	CASRPSGSGANVLTF
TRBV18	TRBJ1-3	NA	CASSTTQGPTGNTIYF
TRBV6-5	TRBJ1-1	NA	CASIMVRGLDTEAFF
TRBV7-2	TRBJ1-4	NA	CASRGSDRDRATNEKLFF
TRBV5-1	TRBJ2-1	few	CASSLPGQGGMNEQFF
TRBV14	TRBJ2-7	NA	CASSLLAGGYEQYF
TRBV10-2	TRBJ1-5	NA	CASSETRELRQPQHF
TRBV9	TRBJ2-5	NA	CASPVGGGWGETQYF
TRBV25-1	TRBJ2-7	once	CASSDYSGRSYEQYF
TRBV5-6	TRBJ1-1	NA	CASSSPGGTEAFF